A selection of T cell receptor beta chains follows, all from one sample in a study of blood T cell repertoires in COVID-19. TCRdb's copy holds only in-frame clones and misses some; the assay was immunoSEQ multiplex PCR. The data hold 200,000 to 250,000 clones, with roughly 90% observed a single time. The specimen sequenced was PBMCs or T cells enriched from blood (not recorded which). Every receptor here comes from a man aged 30 to 45 who had been exposed to COVID-19. Both conserved end residues are part of each CDR3. D genes are given only for firm matches. Clone size is shown for a subset of rows, as once, few, many or a class of expanded clone.

d_gene,j_gene,abundance,v_gene,CDR3nt,CDR3aa
.,TRBJ2-7,.,TRBV24-1,TGTGCCACCGGTCGTCGGTGCGAGCAGTACTTC,CATGRRCEQYF
.,TRBJ1-3,.,TRBV19,TGTGCCAGTAGTCCTCCCCCCGGGAACTCTGGAAACACCATATATTTT,CASSPPPGNSGNTIYF
.,TRBJ2-7,few,TRBV3-1/TRBV3-2,TGTGCCAGCAGTTCCAGGGTAGGGTCCTACGAGCAGTACTTC,CASSSRVGSYEQYF
.,TRBJ1-2,.,TRBV5-6,TGTGCCAGCAGCTTGGGTCCAGGGAGGTATGGCTACACCTTC,CASSLGPGRYGYTF
TRBD2,TRBJ2-5,.,TRBV3-1/TRBV3-2,TGTGCCAGCAGCCAAGAGGTTTTAGCGGGGGGGGCCCAGTACTTC,CASSQEVLAGGAQYF
.,TRBJ1-2,.,TRBV11-2,TGTGCCAGCAGCTTAGATATGGCCCCTTCTAACTATGGCTACACCTTC,CASSLDMAPSNYGYTF
.,TRBJ2-5,.,TRBV7-3,TGTGCCAGCAGCTTAGCCGGAGAGACCCAGTACTTC,CASSLAGETQYF
.,TRBJ2-2,.,TRBV29-1,TGCAGCGTTGAAGATCTTCAGGCGACGAACACCGGGGAGCTGTTTTTT,CSVEDLQATNTGELFF
.,TRBJ1-5,once,TRBV4-2,TGTGCCAGCAGCCAAGATCTAGCACATAATCAGCCCCAGCATTTT,CASSQDLAHNQPQHF
TRBD1,TRBJ1-5,once,TRBV19,TGTGCCAGTAGTCCCAAGGGACAGGGGGTAGGGCAGCCCCAGCATTTT,CASSPKGQGVGQPQHF